These 29 T cell receptor beta chains originate from one sample sequenced in a study of blood T cell repertoires in COVID-19. Repertoires were generated with immunoSEQ multiplex PCR, while TCRdb's copy carries only in-frame clones and drops some. The sample contains 200,000 to 250,000 clones, roughly 79% of which appear only once. Input material: peripheral blood. Every receptor here comes from a woman older than 75 with COVID-19, enrolled during active disease.

The chain combines TRBV19 with TRBJ1-5, with a possible D match to TRBD1 (5 bases). Germline V gives CDR1 LNHDA, CDR2 SQIVND (reference sequence). This CDR3 is built from 14 residues. V was cut by 7 bases and J by 10 bases, with 20 bases left in between. This chain's CDR3 is CASTSGRTGGPQHF. The CDR3 nucleotides are TGTGCCAGTACCTCTGGACGGACCGGGGGACCCCAGCATTTT.

About this clone: At one end, the junction sequence differs from germline, possibly due to a read error. The chain joins TRBV20-1 to TRBJ2-2; 10 nucleotides line up with TRBD2. The CDR3 runs to 17 residues. Germline-derived CDR1 and CDR2 are DFQATT and SNEGSKA (reference sequence). Here the CDR3 reads CSASPLAGEPSTRELFF. CDR3 coding DNA: TGCAGTGCTAGTCCCCTAGCGGGAGAACCCTCCACCAGGGAGCTGTTTTTT.

This clone appeared many times. The chain couples TRBV2 to TRBJ2-2, with TRBD1 matching over 11 bases. Germline CDR1 is SNHLY and CDR2 is FYNNEI. The length of the CDR3 is 15 residues. V lost 6 bases and J lost 6; bases outside the gene matches: 6. The CDR3 is CASRRTGGEAGELFF. The CDR3 DNA reads as TGTGCCAGCAGGAGGACAGGGGGCGAGGCCGGGGAGCTGTTTTTT.

This chain joins TRBV20-1 and TRBJ1-2; maybe TRBD1 (5 bases). The CDR3 is 14 amino acids. Germline CDR1 and CDR2: DFQATT and SNEGSKA (reference sequence). The germline V and J ends were trimmed by 3 bases and 5 bases, with 16 bases remaining between them. The CDR3 region is CSASEDIRGYGYTF. As DNA, the CDR3 is TGCAGTGCTAGTGAGGACATTAGAGGATATGGCTACACCTTC.

V usage is TRBV20-1 and J usage is TRBJ1-2; no reliable D call. There are 10 residues in the CDR3. V dropped 5 bases and J dropped 4 bases, with 5 bases sitting between them. Germline CDR1 reads DFQATT; CDR2 reads SNEGSKA (reference sequence). CDR3 in DNA: TGCAGTGCTCGGAGCTATGGCTACACCTTC. It specifies CSARSYGYTF.

The chain has TRBV5-1 and TRBJ1-5, with 7 bases fitting TRBD1. Germline CDR1 reads SGHRS; CDR2 reads YFSETQ. Unmatched junction bases numbered 4, after V lost 0 bases and J lost 7 bases. The CDR3 contains 14 residues. The CDR3 here is CASSLATGDQPQHF. Here the CDR3 DNA reads TGCGCCAGCAGCTTGGCCACAGGGGACCAGCCCCAGCATTTT.

The chain links TRBV6-4 to TRBJ2-2, with D possibly matching TRBD2 (5 bases). The CDR3 length is 14 residues. From germline, CDR1 is MRHNA and CDR2 SNTAGT. Trimming removed 6 bases from V and 0 bases from J, with 8 bases in between. CDR3 protein: CASRRGSNTGELFF. CDR3 in DNA: TGTGCCAGCAGACGGGGTTCGAACACCGGGGAGCTGTTTTTT.

V is TRBV7-8 and J is TRBJ2-3; 8 nucleotides line up with TRBD2. The J segment lost 8 bases and the V segment lost 5 bases, leaving 3 bases of the junction unmatched. CDR3 size: 12 residues. CDR1 and CDR2 (germline): SGHVS, FQNEAQ. The CDR3 bases are TGTGCCAGCAGCCCCGGGGGGGGTACGCAGTATTTT. Protein sequence: CASSPGGGTQYF.

The rearrangement uses TRBV27 and TRBJ1-5, with D uncertain. The V end lost 2 bases, the J end lost 16 bases, and 18 bases lay between the germline ends. This CDR3 is built from 13 residues. In germline, CDR1 is MNHEY, CDR2 SMNVEV (reference sequence). DNA for the CDR3: TGTGCCAGCAGTTTAACGCGCGGCAGCATCCTCCATTTT. Its translation: CASSLTRGSILHF.

This CDR3 is CASTTSDQETQYF. The CDR3 DNA reads as TGTGCCAGCACAACAAGCGACCAAGAGACCCAGTACTTC. The J gene is TRBJ2-5, the V gene TRBV12-3 or TRBV12-4; the D is unclear. V was cut by 7 bases and J by 0 bases, with 9 bases left in between. The CDR3 totals 13 residues.

CDR3 amino acids: CATSRVVGGASGNTIYF. CDR3 DNA: TGTGCCACCAGCAGAGTTGTAGGGGGCGCGAGTGGAAACACCATATATTTT. V and J are TRBV15 and TRBJ1-3, with 7 positions matching TRBD1. With 1 base clipped from V and 3 bases from J, the junction kept 9 bases outside the gene matches. Germline CDR1 reads LNHNV; CDR2 reads YYDKDF (reference sequence). This CDR3 comprises 17 residues.

The chain joins TRBV30 to TRBJ1-1; D is unclear. The V gene lost 0 bases and the J gene lost 1 base, with 12 bases spanning the gap. The CDR3 has 15 residues. Germline values: CDR1 GTSNPN, CDR2 SVGIG (reference sequence). CDR3 coding DNA: TGTGCCTGGAGTGTACAATCTACGGGGAACACTGAAGCTTTCTTT. Translating gives CAWSVQSTGNTEAFF.

The gene calls are TRBV30 and TRBJ1-2; 9 bases align to TRBD1. In germline, CDR1 is GTSNPN, CDR2 SVGIG (reference sequence). The CDR3 is 13 amino acids. Trimming at V came to 8 bases and at J to 5 bases, leaving 9 bases not matched to a gene. The CDR3 region has the DNA TGTGCCACTCCGACAGGGGGAGGGTATGGCTACACCTTC. It yields the protein CATPTGGGYGYTF.

V is TRBV27 and J is TRBJ2-7, with 9 bases that match TRBD2. This CDR3 region has 15 residues. The V gene's germline CDR1 is MNHEY and CDR2 SMNVEV (reference sequence). V gave up 5 bases and J gave up 2 bases; unmatched junction bases: 7. The CDR3 sequence is CASSSGGRSPYEQYF. In DNA form, the CDR3 reads TGTGCCAGCAGTAGCGGGGGGCGCTCACCCTACGAGCAGTACTTC.

The CDR3 reads CASSSQGTQTQYF. The CDR3 nucleotides read TGTGCCAGCAGCTCTCAGGGGACCCAGACCCAGTACTTC. V usage is TRBV5-6 and J usage is TRBJ2-5, with a weak D call TRBD1 (6 bases). The CDR3 is made up of 13 amino acids. CDR1 SGHDT and CDR2 YYEEEE come from the germline V gene. Trimming shortened V by 3 bases and J by 6 bases, and 12 bases separated the two germline ends.

V gene TRBV18 combines with J gene TRBJ1-2; D is unclear. Germline V gene lookup returns CDR1 KGHSH and CDR2 LQKENI. This CDR3 has 13 residues. V was pared by 4 bases and J by 6 bases, with 12 bases between. The CDR3 DNA sequence: TGTGCCAGCTCACTTTCGGGGTCTGATGGCTACACCTTC. As protein: CASSLSGSDGYTF.

The chain uses TRBV5-1 and TRBJ2-7, with TRBD1 matching over 7 bases. Germline CDR1 is SGHRS and CDR2 is YFSETQ. CDR3 length: 16 amino acids. Trimming at V came to 4 bases and at J to 5 bases, leaving 15 bases not matched to a gene. The CDR3 sequence is CASSQNTGVVRNEQYF. The CDR3 nucleotides read TGCGCCAGCAGCCAGAATACAGGGGTAGTAAGGAACGAGCAGTACTTC.

The genes are TRBV6-5 and TRBJ2-1, with TRBD2 matching 7 bases. The length of the CDR3 is 15 residues. Looked up from germline, CDR1 is MNHEY and CDR2 is SVGAGI. With 8 bases clipped from V and 4 bases from J, the junction kept 11 bases outside the gene matches. The CDR3 loop reads CASWGRTSVYNEQFF. In DNA form, the CDR3 reads TGTGCCAGCTGGGGAAGGACTAGTGTTTACAATGAGCAGTTCTTC.

The chain couples TRBV27 to TRBJ2-5; 7 bases are a match to TRBD2. After removal of 5 bases from V and 4 bases from J, the junction contained 4 bases not matched to a gene. Looked up from germline, CDR1 is MNHEY and CDR2 is SMNVEV (reference sequence). The CDR3 spans 13 residues. The CDR3 spells CASSLERGETQYF. The CDR3 DNA follows: TGTGCCAGCAGTCTTGAGCGGGGAGAGACCCAGTACTTC.

The chain carries TRBV6-1 and TRBJ1-2, with D uncertain. The CDR3 is made up of 11 amino acids. The V gene's germline CDR1 is MNHNS and CDR2 SASEGT. With 2 bases removed from V and 8 bases from J, the gap between germline ends came to 6 bases. In nucleotides, the CDR3 is TGTGCCAGCAGTGAACTTGTCGGCTACACCTTC. Protein: CASSELVGYTF.

Only a few counts were recorded for this clone. The CDR3 sequence is CASSPPHTQGASVGYTF. The CDR3 DNA is TGTGCCAGCAGCCCCCCCCACACACAGGGGGCATCGGTCGGCTACACCTTC. The chain employs TRBV3-1 (or the pseudogene TRBV3-2) and TRBJ1-2; 9 nucleotides align to TRBD1. The CDR3 is 17 residues long. Germline CDR1 reads LGHDT; CDR2 reads YNNKEL (reference sequence). V lost 4 bases and J lost 8; bases outside the gene matches: 17.

Notes on this clone: This may come from a read error, since a much larger clone is one base off. Other DNA sequences in the same sample also yield this CDR3. The chain couples TRBV19 to TRBJ1-1, with 7 bases matching TRBD1. Trimming at V came to 9 bases and at J to 4 bases, leaving 14 bases not matched to a gene. CDR3 size: 15 residues. Germline CDR1 and CDR2: LNHDA and SQIVND (reference sequence). CDR3 DNA: TGTGCCAGCACTCTACAGGGGACTAGAGGCACTGAAGCTTTCTTT. Translation: CASTLQGTRGTEAFF.

V gene TRBV10-3 combines with J gene TRBJ2-5; 9 bases line up with TRBD2. This CDR3 is 13 amino acids long. Germline values: CDR1 ENHRY, CDR2 SYGVKD. The V gene end was trimmed by 7 bases and the J gene end by 5 bases; junction bases not matched to a gene: 5. Here the CDR3 reads CAIMGGGDETQYF. CDR3 bases: TGTGCCATCATGGGCGGGGGGGATGAGACCCAGTACTTC.

The chain links TRBV10-1 to TRBJ1-3, with 7 positions matching TRBD1. Germline V gene lookup returns CDR1 WNHNN and CDR2 SYGVQD (reference sequence). V lost 0 bases, J lost 6 bases, and 2 bases stayed unmatched. CDR3 length equals 14 residues. The chain's CDR3 is CASSESTGKNTIYF. The CDR3 bases are TGCGCCAGCAGTGAGTCGACAGGGAAAAACACCATATATTTT.

The genes are TRBV7-9 and TRBJ1-6; D gene uncertain. Germline CDR1 is SEHNR and CDR2 is FQNEAQ (reference sequence). The V end lost 1 base, the J end lost 10 bases, and 11 bases lay between the germline ends. The CDR3 runs 14 residues. The CDR3 DNA sequence: TGTGCCAGCAGCTTAGGACGGGGAAACTCACCCCTCCACTTT. It translates to CASSLGRGNSPLHF. Full variable domain (remainder filled in from reference TRBV7-9 and TRBJ1-6): DTGVSQNPRHKITKRGQNVTFRCDPISEHNRLYWYRQTLGQGPEFLTYFQNEAQLEKSRLLSDRFSAERPKGSFSTLEIQRTEQGDSAMYLCASSLGRGNSPLHFGNGTRLTVT.

The J gene is TRBJ2-2, the V gene TRBV9, with 9 bases matching TRBD2. With 2 bases clipped from V and 5 bases from J, the junction kept 10 bases outside the gene matches. CDR1 is SGDLS, CDR2 YYNGEE, per germline. This CDR3 spans 17 amino acids. For the CDR3, the DNA is TGTGCCAGCAGCGTTCCTAGCGGGGCGGCGGAGACCGGGGAGCTGTTTTTT. Its translation is CASSVPSGAAETGELFF.

Concerning this clone itself: The germline gene is not matched at one end of the junction; a read error may be the cause. The chain carries TRBV6-5 and TRBJ1-1, with D perhaps TRBD1 (6 bases). There are 15 residues in the CDR3. CDR1 is MNHEY, CDR2 SVGAGI, per germline. CDR3 nucleotide sequence: TGTGCCAGCAGATACTTTGGACAGCTGAACACTGAAGCTTTCTTT. Translated, it gives CASRYFGQLNTEAFF.

This chain joins TRBV19 and TRBJ1-2; 9 nucleotides agree with TRBD1. CDR3 length: 15 amino acids. Germline V gene sequence: CDR1 LNHDA, CDR2 SQIVND (reference sequence). V shed 5 bases, J shed 7 bases, and the junction held 11 bases outside the gene matches. The CDR3 reads CASSVSGQGSVGYTF. The CDR3 DNA is TGTGCCAGTAGTGTGTCGGGACAGGGAAGCGTTGGCTACACCTTC.

As for this clone: In the same sample, other DNA sequences code for this CDR3. CDR3 sequence reads: CASSSQGARTEAFF. CDR3 sequence (DNA): TGTGCCAGCAGTTCCCAGGGGGCGCGGACTGAAGCTTTCTTT. V usage is TRBV28 and J usage is TRBJ1-1; 8 bases are shared with TRBD1. CDR1 and CDR2 (germline): MDHEN, SYDVKM. This CDR3 region has 14 residues. J gave up 5 bases and V 4 bases, and 6 bases lay outside the gene matches.